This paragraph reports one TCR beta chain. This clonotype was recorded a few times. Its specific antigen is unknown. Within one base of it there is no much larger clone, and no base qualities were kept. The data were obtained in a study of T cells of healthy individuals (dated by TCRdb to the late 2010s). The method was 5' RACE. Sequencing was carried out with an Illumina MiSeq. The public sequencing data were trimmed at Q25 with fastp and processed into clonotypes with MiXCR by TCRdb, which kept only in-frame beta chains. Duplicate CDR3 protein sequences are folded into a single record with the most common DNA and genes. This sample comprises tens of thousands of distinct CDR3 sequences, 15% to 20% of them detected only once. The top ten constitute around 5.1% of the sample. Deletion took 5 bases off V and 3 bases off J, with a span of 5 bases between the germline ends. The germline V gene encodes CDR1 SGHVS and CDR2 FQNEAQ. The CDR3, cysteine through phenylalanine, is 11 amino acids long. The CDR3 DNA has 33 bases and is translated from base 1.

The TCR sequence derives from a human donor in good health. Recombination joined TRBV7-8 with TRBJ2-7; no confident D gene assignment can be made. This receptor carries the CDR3 CASSTLYEQYF. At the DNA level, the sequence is TGTGCCAGCAGCACCCTCTACGAGCAGTACTTC.